These 25 T cell receptor beta chains originate from one sample sequenced in a study of breast tumors, draining lymph nodes, adjacent tissues. TCRdb reanalysed the multiplex PCR reads using MiXCR and keeps one entry per CDR3 protein. Counted here are about 100,000 distinct CDR3 sequences, 21% occurring once; the ten biggest clones make up over 1%. The lymph nodes were axillary draining lymph nodes from breast cancer patients. What was sequenced was axillary lymph node tissue. These receptors originate from a female donor with breast cancer. Some clones in this sample may be carry-over from other donors' samples.

This clonotype was seen ten or more times. The chain has TRBV7-2 and TRBJ1-5; TRBD1 aligns across 8 bases. CDR3 length: 15 residues. Losses at the gene ends were 5 bases for V and 3 bases for J; bases not matched to a gene: 6. Germline loops: CDR1 SGHTA, CDR2 FQGNSA. The DNA of the CDR3 is TGTGCCAGCAGCGCAACAGGGGGACCCAATCAGCCCCAGCATTTT. Residues: CASSATGGPNQPQHF.

This clonotype occurred many times. The chain joins TRBV6-2 or TRBV6-3 to TRBJ2-7, with 9 bases lining up with TRBD2. The trim removed 1 base at V and 2 bases at J, leaving 9 bases unmatched. The germline CDR1 and CDR2 sequences are MNHEY and SVGEGT. The CDR3 sequence is 17 residues long. The CDR3 is CASSYFTVAGAAYEQYF. For the CDR3, the DNA is TGTGCCAGCAGTTACTTCACTGTAGCGGGGGCGGCCTACGAGCAGTACTTC.

At least ten counts were recorded for this clonotype. The V call is TRBV10-3, the J call TRBJ2-5; 7 nucleotides align to TRBD2. CDR3 length: 14 amino acids. The germline gives CDR1 ENHRY, CDR2 SYGVKD. The junction had 7 bases not matched to a gene; V was cut back by 4 bases and J by 5 bases. The CDR3 DNA is TGTGCCATCAGTGGTGCGGGAGCTCGGGAGACCCAGTACTTC. Translation gives CAISGAGARETQYF.

The table lists this clonotype with many counts. This chain connects TRBV29-1 to TRBJ2-1; 11 bases are shared with TRBD2. Trimming took 4 bases from V and 9 from J; bases not matched to a gene: 5. The germline gives CDR1 SQVTM, CDR2 ANQGSEA. This CDR3 spans 13 amino acids. The CDR3, as DNA: TGCAGCGTTGGTCTAGCGGGGGGTGGTGAGCAGTTCTTC. The encoded protein is CSVGLAGGGEQFF.

This clonotype was observed a few times. The genes are TRBV27 and TRBJ2-1; 10 bases agree with TRBD1. The germline V gene has CDR1 MNHEY and CDR2 SMNVEV (reference sequence). After removal of 8 bases from V and 4 bases from J, the junction contained 8 bases not matched to a gene. This CDR3 comprises 15 residues. The CDR3 DNA sequence: TGTGCCAGCGCGACGGGGACAGGGGCGTACAATGAGCAGTTCTTC. This gives the protein CASATGTGAYNEQFF.

This clonotype was detected many times. This sequence joins TRBV12-3 or TRBV12-4 and TRBJ1-3, with D perhaps matching TRBD1 (5 bases). V lost 2 bases to trimming and J lost 5 bases, with 10 bases between them. The length of the CDR3 is 14 residues. As DNA, the CDR3 is TGTGCCAGCAGTTTAAAGGGGCATCGAAACACCATATATTTT. As protein: CASSLKGHRNTIYF.

This clonotype was seen repeatedly, ten times or more. The chain is built from TRBV7-9 and TRBJ2-5; 7 positions agree with TRBD1. CDR1 is SEHNR, CDR2 FQNEAQ, per germline (reference sequence). The CDR3 is made up of 16 amino acids. V dropped 5 bases and J dropped 2; count of bases not matched to a gene: 11. CDR3 nucleotide sequence: TGTGCCAGCAGCCCACTCGGACAGGCAGAGCAAGAGACCCAGTACTTC. Encoded protein: CASSPLGQAEQETQYF. Full variable domain (outside the CDR3, taken from reference TRBV7-9 and TRBJ2-5): DTGVSQNPRHKITKRGQNVTFRCDPISEHNRLYWYRQTLGQGPEFLTYFQNEAQLEKSRLLSDRFSAERPKGSFSTLEIQRTEQGDSAMYLCASSPLGQAEQETQYFGPGTRLLVL.

This clonotype was detected many times. This chain connects TRBV5-5 to TRBJ2-2; D uncertain. Germline CDR1 SGHKS, CDR2 YYEKEE (reference sequence). V lost 6 bases to trimming and J lost 6 bases, with 6 bases between them. CDR3 length: 11 residues. The CDR3 nucleotides read TGTGCCAGCACCCAATCCGGGGAGCTGTTTTTT. It translates to CASTQSGELFF.

This clonotype has a count of ten or more. The gene calls are TRBV5-8 and TRBJ1-2; D perhaps matches TRBD1 (6 bases). The length of the CDR3 is 16 residues. Deletions cut 0 bases from V and 6 bases from J, with 18 bases between. Germline CDR1 reads SGHTS; CDR2 reads YDEGEE. The CDR3 bases are TGTGCCAGCAGCTTGGCGGGACACGGCGTTGAGAATGGCTACACCTTC. It translates to CASSLAGHGVENGYTF.

This clonotype was detected ten times or more. The rearrangement joins TRBV10-1 to TRBJ2-3; a weak D match, TRBD1 (6 bases). Germline assignment: CDR1 WNHNN and CDR2 SYGVQD (reference sequence). V dropped 7 bases and J dropped 3 bases, with 26 bases sitting between them. The CDR3 is 18 residues long. The CDR3 loop reads CASTPGQNPVCYTDTQYF. The CDR3 coding sequence is TGCGCCAGCACCCCGGGACAAAACCCGGTATGTTATACAGATACGCAGTATTTT.

This clonotype was recorded many times. The chain recombines TRBV12-3 or TRBV12-4 with TRBJ2-3, with unresolved D. V gave up 5 bases and J gave up 1 base, with 10 bases separating them. CDR3 length: 14 amino acids. This CDR3 is CASSPDGGTDTQYF. The CDR3 DNA sequence: TGTGCCAGCAGTCCCGACGGTGGCACAGATACGCAGTATTTT.

This clonotype was counted at least ten times. The CDR3 nucleotides read TGTGCCAGTGGGTCCTGGGGTCGAGCCAGGGAGCTGTTTTTT. It specifies CASGSWGRARELFF. This sequence joins TRBV19 and TRBJ2-2, with D unclear. Trimming removed 8 bases at V and 9 bases at J, with 19 bases between. Germline CDR1 and CDR2: LNHDA and SQIVND (reference sequence). The CDR3 extends over 14 amino acids.

This clonotype was picked up many times. The gene calls are TRBV2 and TRBJ2-1, with D perhaps TRBD1 (5 bases). Germline-derived CDR1 and CDR2 are SNHLY and FYNNEI. The germline V and J ends were trimmed by 3 bases and 7 bases, with 13 bases remaining between them. The CDR3 runs to 14 residues. The CDR3 coding sequence is TGTGCCAGCAGTGACGAAGGGGTGGGAAATGAGCAGTTCTTC. Protein: CASSDEGVGNEQFF.

This clonotype was seen ten or more times. The chain couples TRBV11-2 to TRBJ2-7; 9 bases map to TRBD2. Germline CDR1 and CDR2: SGHAT and FQNNGV. The CDR3 runs 15 residues. After removal of 0 bases from V and 5 bases from J, the junction contained 5 bases not matched to a gene. CDR3 in DNA: TGTGCCAGCAGCTTAGATTTCCCTAGCGGGAACGAGCAGTACTTC. Amino acid sequence: CASSLDFPSGNEQYF.

This clonotype was found many times. The CDR3, as DNA: TGCAGTGCTAGGGATCTTCTTAGGAGCTATAATTCACCCCTCCACTTT. It specifies CSARDLLRSYNSPLHF. The V and J genes are TRBV20-1 and TRBJ1-6; D uncertain. This CDR3 has 16 residues. V was clipped by 3 bases and J by 3 bases, with 15 bases between them. From germline, CDR1 is DFQATT and CDR2 SNEGSKA (reference sequence).

This clonotype was counted between two and nine times. A much larger clone lies one base from this, so it may be a read error. V is TRBV6-5 and J is TRBJ2-1; TRBD2 agrees at 7 bases. The CDR3 contains 14 residues. Germline lookup yields CDR1 MNHEY and CDR2 SVGAGI. V shed 7 bases, J shed 10 bases, and the junction held 13 bases outside the gene matches. As DNA, the CDR3 is TGTGCCAGCATGCGGGACTACCCTCAGGGAGAGCAGTTCTTC. It is translated as CASMRDYPQGEQFF.

This clonotype appeared many times. This chain connects TRBV24-1 to TRBJ2-3; TRBD2 matches at 11 bases. Trimming took 7 bases from V and 11 from J; bases not matched to a gene: 10. Germline lookup yields CDR1 KGHDR and CDR2 SFDVKD. The CDR3 spans 14 residues. CDR3 sequence (DNA): TGTGCCACCAGACCGGGACTAGCGGATACTATGCAGTATTTT. Protein: CATRPGLADTMQYF.

This clonotype was observed many times. This chain links TRBV7-9 with TRBJ2-1; D perhaps matches TRBD1 (6 bases). The germline V gene has CDR1 SEHNR and CDR2 FQNEAQ (reference sequence). V lost 2 bases and J lost 5, with 13 bases in between. CDR3 length: 15 residues. CDR3 loop: CASSLRLQGNNEQFF. CDR3 DNA sequence: TGTGCCAGCAGCTTAAGGTTACAGGGCAACAATGAGCAGTTCTTC. Variable domain in full (rest from reference TRBV7-9 and TRBJ2-1): DTGVSQNPRHKITKRGQNVTFRCDPISEHNRLYWYRQTLGQGPEFLTYFQNEAQLEKSRLLSDRFSAERPKGSFSTLEIQRTEQGDSAMYLCASSLRLQGNNEQFFGPGTRLTVL.

There are a few counts of this clonotype. The CDR3 DNA reads as TGTGCCAGCAGCGTAGATCCAGTGGCTAACGAGCAGTACTTC. Its translation: CASSVDPVANEQYF. V and J are TRBV9 and TRBJ2-7; D call uncertain. V lost 0 bases and J 5 bases, leaving 12 bases between the germline ends. This CDR3 has 14 residues. CDR1 is SGDLS, CDR2 YYNGEE, per germline.

This clonotype has a count of ten or more. The J gene is TRBJ2-7, the V gene TRBV5-1; 8 bases are a match to TRBD1. CDR3 length equals 15 residues. J gave up 5 bases and V 1 base, and 8 bases lay outside the gene matches. Germline lookup yields CDR1 SGHRS and CDR2 YFSETQ. DNA of the CDR3: TGCGCCAGCAGCTTGCCCGGACAGGGCGGGGACGAGCAGTACTTC. It codes for CASSLPGQGGDEQYF. The full variable domain, with the rest looked up from reference TRBV5-1 and TRBJ2-7, is KAGVTQTPRYLIKTRGQQVTLSCSPISGHRSVSWYQQTPGQGLQFLFEYFSETQRNKGNFPGRFSGRQFSNSRSEMNVSTLELGDSALYLCASSLPGQGGDEQYFGPGTRLTVT.

This clonotype was found many times. The V and J genes are TRBV6-6 and TRBJ2-5; no reliable D call. The ends were cut back, 0 bases at V and 1 base at J, with 15 bases in the middle. The CDR3 is 17 amino acids. In germline, CDR1 is MNHNY, CDR2 SVGAGI (reference sequence). The CDR3 reads CASSYSFGVRRQETQYF. CDR3 nucleotides: TGTGCCAGCAGTTACTCCTTTGGCGTACGACGCCAAGAGACCCAGTACTTC.

A single count supports this clonotype. This chain connects TRBV19 to TRBJ1-1, with TRBD1 as a possible D gene (5 bases). This CDR3 has 15 amino acids. Trimming pared 3 bases from V and 4 bases from J, leaving 15 bases between. Germline V gives CDR1 LNHDA, CDR2 SQIVND (reference sequence). The CDR3 nucleotides are TGTGCCAGTAGTATGGGGGTAGTCGTGGGCACTGAAGCTTTCTTT. It codes for CASSMGVVVGTEAFF.

This clonotype was detected many times. The chain has TRBV12-3 or TRBV12-4 and TRBJ2-1, with D possibly called TRBD1 or TRBD2 (6 bases each). The CDR3 consists of 14 residues. V was clipped by 6 bases and J by 7 bases, with 16 bases between them. CDR3 nucleotide sequence: TGTGCCAGCAGGTGGCAGGAGGGGGTAAATGAGCAGTTCTTC. It codes for CASRWQEGVNEQFF.

This clonotype was detected ten times or more. The chain is built from TRBV12-3 or TRBV12-4 and TRBJ2-1; TRBD1 agrees at 8 bases. J lost 5 bases, V lost 7 bases, and 7 bases had no gene match. The CDR3 contains 14 residues. The CDR3 sequence: CASTPTGANNEQFF. In nucleotides, the CDR3 is TGTGCCAGCACTCCGACAGGGGCCAACAATGAGCAGTTCTTC.

Many counts were recorded for this clonotype. The chain recombines TRBV4-1 with TRBJ2-7; D remains ambiguous. Germline loops: CDR1 MGHRA, CDR2 YSYEKL. This CDR3 contains 13 residues. Deletions cut 2 bases from V and 2 bases from J, with 7 bases between. In DNA form, the CDR3 reads TGCGCCAGCAGCCAATACCGGGCCTACGAGCAGTACTTC. As protein: CASSQYRAYEQYF.